This T cell receptor (beta chain) was retrieved from a study of blood T cell repertoires in COVID-19. Study-wide context: Samples of COVID-19 (acute and convalescent) were obtained from the United States, Italy and Spain.

The CDR3 is 16 residues long. Germline values: CDR1 DFQATT, CDR2 SNEGSKA (reference sequence). V was cut by 3 bases and J by 14 bases, with 29 bases left in between. Methods used by the authors: Reference gene primers were amplified, and this amplification served to estimate nucleated cell counts. Sequencing used immunoSEQ multiplex PCR; TCRdb keeps in-frame clones, though not all of them. Clone size and V and J calls were adopted from that table, with D and trimming inferred from the DNA. The sample has about 26,000 clones, about 83% seen once. The receptor was isolated from a human donor in a cohort sampled during active COVID-19. Sequenced input: peripheral blood. The chain links TRBV20-1 to TRBJ2-1; possibly TRBD1 for D (7 bases). Written as DNA, the CDR3 is TGCAGTGCTAGTGAAGCCAGGGGGATTCAGGGGCGCGGGGAGTTCTTC. This codes for CSASEARGIQGRGEFF.